The 30 T cell receptor beta chains in this list originate from one sample, sequenced in a study of blood T cells in healthy people across ages. A second PCR of 7 to 11 cycles used a sample-barcoded 5' primer and a J-beta primer mix. TCRdb passed the 5' RACE reads through MiXCR, listing each CDR3 protein once. The sample shows some 850,000 distinct CDR3 sequences, around a quarter of them seen only once. The data also belong to a second study, concerning T cells of mothers and their children.

Sequencing used blood. These receptors all come from a boy aged 5 to 17 in good health.

Ten or more counts support this clonotype. The chain has TRBV12-3 or TRBV12-4 and TRBJ1-1, with D tentatively TRBD1 (6 bases). The V and J ends lost 6 bases and 0 bases respectively, with 8 bases between them. This CDR3 is 13 amino acids long. CDR3 protein: CASSPGVNTEAFF. Written as DNA, the CDR3 is TGTGCCAGCAGCCCAGGGGTGAACACTGAAGCTTTCTTT.

To note about this clonotype: One junction end does not reproduce the germline sequence, and a read error may be involved. The chain is built from TRBV12-3 or TRBV12-4 and TRBJ1-3; perhaps TRBD1 as D (5 bases). The CDR3 spans 16 residues. The CDR3 DNA reads as TGTGCCAGCAGTTTAGTTCCAGGGCACTCTGGGAACACCATATATTTT. Translated, it gives CASSLVPGHSGNTIYF.

The CDR3 DNA reads TGTGCCAGCAGATTACAGGGGACCTACGAGCAGTACTTC. Translation gives CASRLQGTYEQYF. The chain is built from TRBV6-5 and TRBJ2-7, with TRBD1 matching over 7 bases. CDR3 size: 13 residues. The V segment lost 6 bases and the J segment 2 bases; nucleotides outside the gene matches: 4. The germline CDR1 and CDR2 sequences are MNHEY and SVGAGI.

About this clonotype: Lacking the conserved final phenylalanine or tryptophan, this CDR3 likely reflects a read error. The gene calls are TRBV11-2 and TRBJ2-1; 7 positions match TRBD2. Germline V gene lookup returns CDR1 SGHAT and CDR2 FQNNGV. V shed 5 bases, J shed 9 bases, and the junction held 7 bases outside the gene matches. The CDR3 is 13 residues long. CDR3 amino acids: CASSLNSGSEQFS. In DNA form, the CDR3 reads TGTGCCAGCAGCCTAAATAGCGGGTCTGAGCAGTTCTCC.

This clonotype was counted between two and nine times. This sequence joins TRBV11-2 and TRBJ1-3; D is ambiguous. Trimming removed 5 bases at V and 4 bases at J, with 15 bases between. Germline-derived CDR1 and CDR2 are SGHAT and FQNNGV. This CDR3 spans 15 amino acids. The CDR3 loop is CASSGEGGQGNTIYF. Here the CDR3 DNA reads TGTGCCAGCAGCGGAGAGGGCGGGCAAGGAAACACCATATATTTT. Drawing the rest from reference TRBV11-2 and TRBJ1-3, the complete variable domain is EAGVAQSPRYKIIEKRQSVAFWCNPISGHATLYWYQQILGQGPKLLIQFQNNGVVDDSQLPKDRFSAERLKGVDSTLKIQPAKLEDSAVYLCASSGEGGQGNTIYFGEGSWLTVV.

This clonotype has only a few counts. This rearrangement joins TRBV7-2 to TRBJ2-3; tentatively, D is TRBD2 (6 bases). V gave up 3 bases and J gave up 6 bases, with 10 bases separating them. The CDR3 runs to 13 residues. Germline CDR1 and CDR2: SGHTA and FQGNSA. In nucleotides, the CDR3 is TGTGCCAGCAGCTTCGGGACTCCGGATACGCAGTATTTT. Translated: CASSFGTPDTQYF.

This clonotype was counted many times. V usage is TRBV5-1 and J usage is TRBJ1-2; possibly TRBD1 for D (5 bases). Trimming pared 0 bases from V and 5 bases from J, leaving 8 bases between. Germline values: CDR1 SGHRS, CDR2 YFSETQ. The CDR3 extends over 13 amino acids. DNA of the CDR3: TGCGCCAGCAGCTTGGAATCAGGGTATGGCTACACCTTC. Encoded protein: CASSLESGYGYTF.

This clonotype was observed a handful of times. The chain is built from TRBV7-3 and TRBJ2-3; D could derive from TRBD1 or TRBD2 (5 bases each). The CDR3 contains 15 residues. Trimming took 4 bases from V and 2 from J, leaving 13 bases between them. CDR1 is SGHTA, CDR2 FQGTGA, per germline. The DNA of the CDR3 is TGTGCCAGCAGCTCCCGGGGACGGACCACAGATACGCAGTATTTT. Amino acid sequence: CASSSRGRTTDTQYF.

For this clonotype: Being one base from a much bigger clone, this may be a read error. This chain links TRBV6-5 with TRBJ2-7; D is possibly TRBD1 (5 bases). The CDR3 spans 13 residues. Germline V gives CDR1 MNHEY, CDR2 SVGAGI. The V gene lost 6 bases and the J gene lost 0 bases, with 9 bases spanning the gap. CDR3 in DNA: TGTGCCAGCAGGGGCAGGGCCTCCTACGAGCAGTACTTC. It translates to CASRGRASYEQYF.

This clonotype was recorded only once. The chain is built from TRBV27 and TRBJ1-2; 9 nucleotides line up with TRBD1. V was pared by 5 bases and J by 6 bases, with 7 bases of the junction left unmatched. This CDR3 has 14 residues. Germline CDR1 is MNHEY and CDR2 is SMNVEV (reference sequence). This CDR3 is CASSPSDRGDGYTF. CDR3 coding DNA: TGTGCCAGCAGTCCGTCGGACAGGGGAGATGGCTACACCTTC.

Here the CDR3 DNA reads TGTGCCAGCAGTTTCGGGGGGACAGGGGAGAACTACGAGCAGTACTTC. It codes for CASSFGGTGENYEQYF. This sequence joins TRBV28 and TRBJ2-5, with 10 bases that match TRBD1. Near its end, the DNA agrees better with TRBJ2-7, so the J call may be wrong. In germline, CDR1 is MDHEN, CDR2 SYDVKM. There are 16 residues in the CDR3.

This chain joins TRBV6-1 and TRBJ2-1; a possible D gene is TRBD1 (5 bases). The J call may be in error: the DNA end matches TRBJ2-5 better. This CDR3 has 15 residues. Germline CDR1 MNHNS, CDR2 SASEGT. This chain's CDR3 is CASRVGAQARETQYF. CDR3 DNA: TGTGCCAGCAGGGTAGGGGCCCAAGCCAGGGAGACCCAGTACTTC.

Comments on this clonotype: An end of the junction differs from the germline gene, which may be a read error. The rearrangement uses TRBV12-3 or TRBV12-4 and TRBJ2-5, with unresolved D. The CDR3 runs to 11 residues. The CDR3 loop reads CASSLAGLMFF. DNA of the CDR3: TGTGCCAGCAGTTTAGCGGGCCTGATGTTCTTC.

The chain couples TRBV20-1 to TRBJ1-1; weak D call: TRBD1 (6 bases). Germline V CDR1 and CDR2: DFQATT, SNEGSKA (reference sequence). Between the trimmed V and J ends, which lost 6 bases and 7 bases, there was a span of 18 bases. The CDR3 contains 13 residues. CDR3 nucleotides: TGCAGTGCCCTGTCTCGGGGGGCAAGTGAAGCTTTCTTT. Translating gives CSALSRGASEAFF.

The chain joins TRBV4-2 to TRBJ2-7; possibly TRBD1 or TRBD2 for D (5 bases each). The CDR3 is 16 residues long. The germline V gene encodes CDR1 LGHNA and CDR2 YNFKEQ. The V end was cut by 1 base, the J end by 2 bases, with 15 bases between. The CDR3 DNA follows: TGTGCCAGCAGCCAAGCGGAGGCAGGGAACCCCTACGAGCAGTACTTC. Residues: CASSQAEAGNPYEQYF.

This clonotype was counted between two and nine times. The chain joins TRBV12-3 or TRBV12-4 to TRBJ2-5; the match to TRBD1 covers 8 bases. The J call may not be correct, given that the DNA end is closer to TRBJ2-7. The CDR3 extends over 15 amino acids. CDR3: CASSRTQGEAYEQYF. DNA of the CDR3: TGTGCCAGCAGTCGAACACAGGGGGAGGCGTACGAGCAGTACTTC.

Concerning this clonotype: A read error may account for a junction end that differs from germline. The chain carries TRBV7-2 and TRBJ2-7, with 10 bases aligning to TRBD2. Germline CDR1 SGHTA, CDR2 FQGNSA. The CDR3 runs 16 residues. CDR3 amino acids: CASSLVAGGVSCEQYF. The CDR3 DNA reads as TGTGCCAGCAGCTTAGTAGCGGGAGGAGTATCCTGCGAGCAGTACTTC.

This clonotype was seen only a few times. The gene calls are TRBV28 and TRBJ2-5; D unresolved. The DNA end is more similar to TRBJ2-7, so the J call may be wrong. CDR1 MDHEN and CDR2 SYDVKM come from the germline V gene. The CDR3 sequence is 16 residues long. CDR3 in amino acids: CASSRALGLGSYEQYF. The CDR3 region has the DNA TGTGCCAGCAGCCGAGCCTTGGGGTTAGGCTCCTACGAGCAGTACTTC.

For this clonotype: One end of the junction does not line up with germline, which may come from a read error. The rearrangement uses TRBV2 and TRBJ1-2; no clear D. Germline V lookup: CDR1 SNHLY, CDR2 FYNNEI. The CDR3 totals 13 residues. CDR3 region: CASSEAGSYGYTF. The CDR3 nucleotides are TGTGCCAGCAGCGAAGCGGGCAGTTATGGCTACACCTTC.

This clonotype was picked up a small number of times. The CDR3: CAISTGTGAYGYTF. Here the CDR3 DNA reads TGTGCCATCAGTACCGGGACAGGCGCCTATGGCTACACCTTC. The gene calls are TRBV10-3 and TRBJ1-2; 8 bases match TRBD1. Germline values: CDR1 ENHRY, CDR2 SYGVKD. The CDR3 has 14 residues. The junction had 6 bases not matched to a gene; V was cut back by 5 bases and J by 4 bases.

This clonotype occurred a few times. One junction end disagrees with the germline gene, perhaps due to a read error. This chain connects TRBV11-2 to TRBJ2-7; TRBD1 matches 7 bases. This CDR3 is built from 15 residues. Germline CDR1 reads SGHAT; CDR2 reads FQNNGV. CDR3 nucleotides: TGTGCCAACAGCTATTCAGGGGGTGTCTTCTACGAGCAGTACTTC. It encodes CANSYSGGVFYEQYF.

This clonotype was detected a few times. The J gene is TRBJ1-1, the V gene TRBV7-2; no firm D call. The CDR3 contains 13 residues. Looked up from germline, CDR1 is SGHTA and CDR2 is FQGNSA. V lost 0 bases, J lost 1 base, and 3 bases lay in between. The CDR3 here is CASSLAWNTEAFF. CDR3 nucleotides: TGTGCCAGCAGCTTAGCGTGGAACACTGAAGCTTTCTTT.

This chain links TRBV6-6 with TRBJ2-2; 7 bases agree with TRBD1. The CDR3 contains 14 residues. The germline V gene encodes CDR1 MNHNY and CDR2 SVGAGI (reference sequence). This CDR3 reads CASDRDRNTGELFF. DNA of the CDR3: TGTGCTTCAGACCGGGACAGAAACACCGGGGAGCTGTTTTTT.

DNA of the CDR3: TGTGCCAGCACCGTCGCGGTACCTTTAAACACCATATATTTT. Amino acids: CASTVAVPLNTIYF. The chain recombines TRBV14 with TRBJ1-3, with unresolved D. The CDR3 is 14 residues long. Per the germline V gene, CDR1 is SGHDN and CDR2 is FVKESK. Between the trimmed V and J ends, which lost 7 bases and 6 bases, there was a span of 16 bases.

The table lists this clonotype with a few counts. J is TRBJ2-5 and V is TRBV4-1, with a possible D match to TRBD2 (6 bases). The V and J ends lost 4 bases and 0 bases respectively, with 15 bases between them. Germline loops: CDR1 MGHRA, CDR2 YSYEKL. This CDR3 has 16 residues. CDR3 DNA sequence: TGCGCCAGCAGCCCGAGGGCGGGGAACAACCAAGAGACCCAGTACTTC. Translated, it gives CASSPRAGNNQETQYF.

The chain recombines TRBV20-1 with TRBJ1-6; D unresolved. Between the trimmed V and J ends, which lost 0 bases and 7 bases, there was a span of 7 bases. The CDR3 consists of 13 residues. Germline V gives CDR1 DFQATT, CDR2 SNEGSKA (reference sequence). The CDR3 is CSARDEGNSPLHF. CDR3 coding DNA: TGCAGTGCTAGAGATGAGGGAAATTCACCCCTCCACTTT.

Many counts were recorded for this clonotype. The rearrangement joins TRBV21-1 to TRBJ2-5; the table calls TRBD1, which could not be checked here. TRBV21-1 is annotated as a pseudogene. The CDR3 totals 15 residues. The CDR3 DNA reads TGTGCCAGCAGCATCACGACAGGGATCCAAGAGACCCAGTACTTC. Encoded protein: CASSITTGIQETQYF.

The V gene is TRBV7-2, the J gene TRBJ2-5, with 10 bases identical to TRBD2. The J call may be faulty, since TRBJ2-7 better matches the DNA end. Per germline, CDR1 SGHTA and CDR2 FQGNSA. The CDR3 runs 16 residues. DNA for the CDR3: TGTGCCAGCAGCTTAGGTCGGCTAGCGGGGGCCTACGAGCAGTACTTC. Translation: CASSLGRLAGAYEQYF.

This clonotype was picked up a small number of times. The rearrangement uses TRBV12-3 or TRBV12-4 and TRBJ2-3, with D tentatively TRBD2 (6 bases). Trimming pared 6 bases from V and 6 bases from J, leaving 13 bases between. CDR3 size: 13 residues. Here the CDR3 DNA reads TGTGCCAGCAGGGAAGCGGGTTCCGATACGCAGTATTTT. Translation: CASREAGSDTQYF.

Only a few counts were recorded for this clonotype. This CDR3 reads CATSDYGGAYNEQFF. The CDR3 DNA reads as TGTGCCACCAGTGATTATGGGGGGGCTTACAATGAGCAGTTCTTC. J is TRBJ2-1 and V is TRBV24-1; D is possibly TRBD2 (7 bases). Looked up from germline, CDR1 is KGHDR and CDR2 is SFDVKD. This CDR3 has 15 residues. With 2 bases removed from V and 4 bases from J, the gap between germline ends came to 11 bases.